Each of the 17 T cell receptor beta chains below was sequenced from the same sample in a study. Each CDR3 protein gets one entry after TCRdb re-called the 5' RACE reads with MiXCR. Of some 5,500 distinct CDR3 sequences listed, about 50% are singletons. Specimen: memory CD4+ T cells sorted from blood. Regarding subset: memory CD4+ T cells, CD4+CD45RO+CD25-. All receptors come from a female donor with breast cancer.

The sample holds a few counts of this clonotype. V is TRBV6-1 and J is TRBJ2-1; 13 bases align to TRBD2. Germline V gene data show CDR1 as MNHNS and CDR2 as SASEGT. V shed 5 bases, J shed 7 bases, and the junction held 8 bases outside the gene matches. This CDR3 comprises 16 residues. CDR3 sequence reads: CASSRTSGSITNEQFF. DNA of the CDR3: TGTGCCAGCAGTAGGACTAGCGGGAGCATAACGAATGAGCAGTTCTTC.

The rearrangement joins TRBV7-3 to TRBJ1-4; no clear D. Per the germline V gene, CDR1 is SGHTA and CDR2 is FQGTGA. The CDR3 runs 14 residues. Trimming took off 2 bases at V and 1 base at J, with 5 bases between the two ends. CDR3 sequence reads: CASSLQETNEKLFF. The CDR3 nucleotides are TGTGCCAGCAGCTTACAGGAAACTAATGAAAAACTGTTTTTT.

V and J are TRBV6-1 and TRBJ2-7; 8 nucleotides agree with TRBD1. J lost 2 bases, V lost 8 bases, and 2 bases had no gene match. The CDR3 spans 12 residues. The germline V gene encodes CDR1 MNHNS and CDR2 SASEGT. CDR3 nucleotides: TGTGCCAGCCAGGGGGCGGCCTACGAGCAGTACTTC. Residues: CASQGAAYEQYF.

This clonotype came up once. The J gene is TRBJ1-1, the V gene TRBV11-2, with D hard to call. V lost 6 bases, J lost 1 base, and 6 bases lay in between. There are 12 residues in the CDR3. Germline V lookup: CDR1 SGHAT, CDR2 FQNNGV. The CDR3 DNA reads as TGTGCCAGCAGGGGCGAGAACACTGAAGCTTTCTTT. It specifies CASRGENTEAFF.

The V call is TRBV6-6, the J call TRBJ2-5; D remains unclear. V was trimmed by 5 bases and J by 4 bases, leaving 11 bases between them. This CDR3 contains 13 residues. Germline V CDR1 and CDR2: MNHNY, SVGAGI (reference sequence). The CDR3 spells CASSRARRETQYF. The CDR3 nucleotides are TGTGCCAGCAGTCGGGCGAGGCGAGAGACCCAGTACTTC.

Points on this clonotype: One end of the junction does not line up with germline, which may come from a read error. This chain joins TRBV5-1 and TRBJ2-2; D is possibly TRBD2 (5 bases). The CDR3 contains 16 residues. Germline-derived CDR1 and CDR2 are SGHRS and YFSETQ. The CDR3 DNA is TGCGCCAGCAGCTTGGGGAAAAGGACGAACACCGGGGAGTTGTTTTTT. Amino acid sequence: CASSLGKRTNTGELFF.

The CDR3 DNA follows: TGCGCCAGCAGCCAAGGGAAACTAGCGGGAGCTAATGAGCAGTTCTTC. Translation: CASSQGKLAGANEQFF. The V and J genes are TRBV4-1 and TRBJ2-1; TRBD2 aligns across 11 bases. Germline V CDR1 and CDR2: MGHRA, YSYEKL. The CDR3 is 16 amino acids. V was clipped by 1 base and J by 7 bases; unmatched bases: 6.

This clonotype has only one observation. This chain joins TRBV20-1 and TRBJ2-2; TRBD2 is a possible D gene (6 bases). V lost 1 base and J 5 bases, leaving 11 bases between the germline ends. The CDR3 length is 14 residues. Per germline, CDR1 DFQATT and CDR2 SNEGSKA (reference sequence). For the CDR3, the DNA is TGCAGTGCTAGAGGCGGGACTGTTACCGGGGAGCTGTTTTTT. Translated, it gives CSARGGTVTGELFF.

The chain employs TRBV6-5 and TRBJ1-1, with 8 bases fitting TRBD1. V shed 4 bases, J shed 5 bases, and the junction held 6 bases outside the gene matches. Germline V gene data show CDR1 as MNHEY and CDR2 as SVGAGI. The CDR3 extends over 14 amino acids. The CDR3 sequence: CASSWNRGGTEAFF. In nucleotides, the CDR3 is TGTGCCAGCAGTTGGAACAGGGGGGGGACTGAAGCTTTCTTT.

V usage is TRBV5-6 and J usage is TRBJ2-2; TRBD1 might be the D (5 bases). The length of the CDR3 is 15 residues. The germline CDR1 and CDR2 sequences are SGHDT and YYEEEE. V was clipped by 6 bases and J by 2 bases, with 14 bases between them. CDR3 amino acids: CASTPGRVNTGELFF. DNA of the CDR3: TGTGCCAGCACCCCCGGCAGGGTAAACACCGGGGAGCTGTTTTTT. The full variable domain, with the rest looked up from reference TRBV5-6 and TRBJ2-2, is DAGVTQSPTHLIKTRGQQVTLRCSPKSGHDTVSWYQQALGQGPQFIFQYYEEEERQRGNFPDRFSGHQFPNYSSELNVNALLLGDSALYLCASTPGRVNTGELFFGEGSRLTVL.

The table lists this clonotype with a count of one. The J gene is TRBJ1-1, the V gene TRBV7-9, with TRBD1 matching over 9 bases. The V and J ends lost 5 bases and 3 bases, in that order; junction bases with no gene match: 1. This CDR3 spans 13 amino acids. Germline CDR1 reads SEHNR; CDR2 reads FQNEAQ (reference sequence). The CDR3 DNA follows: TGTGCCAGCAGCCGACAGGGGGACACTGAAGCTTTCTTT. It codes for CASSRQGDTEAFF.

This clonotype was observed a few times. This chain joins TRBV7-3 and TRBJ2-5; 7 nucleotides agree with TRBD2. Unmatched junction bases numbered 4, after V lost 5 bases and J lost 4 bases. The germline gives CDR1 SGHTA, CDR2 FQGTGA. The CDR3 consists of 13 residues. This CDR3 is CASSMTSLETQYF. In DNA form, the CDR3 reads TGTGCCAGCAGCATGACTAGCTTAGAGACCCAGTACTTC.

The chain is built from TRBV7-2 and TRBJ1-1; possibly TRBD1 for D (5 bases). Germline V gene lookup returns CDR1 SGHTA and CDR2 FQGNSA. Trimming took 2 bases from V and 5 from J, leaving 12 bases between them. The CDR3 runs 14 residues. In DNA form, the CDR3 reads TGTGCCAGCAGCTTAAATGGGGGGGAAACTGAAGCTTTCTTT. This translates into CASSLNGGETEAFF.

V usage is TRBV5-1 and J usage is TRBJ2-5, with 8 bases identical to TRBD1. CDR3 length: 13 amino acids. V gave up 7 bases and J gave up 5 bases; unmatched junction bases: 7. Germline V gene sequence: CDR1 SGHRS, CDR2 YFSETQ. Written as DNA, the CDR3 is TGCGCCAGCCGGACAGGGCCTAGGGAGACCCAGTACTTC. Protein sequence: CASRTGPRETQYF.

This clonotype was seen just once. One end of the junction varies from germline; a read error may be responsible. The chain carries TRBV6-4 and TRBJ1-1; D gene ambiguous. The CDR3 is made up of 13 amino acids. CDR1 and CDR2 from the germline V gene are MRHNA and SNTAGT. The CDR3 region has the DNA TGTACCAGCAGTGAGGCCCGGGACACTGAAGCTTTCTTT. It encodes CTSSEARDTEAFF.

This clonotype was detected only a few times. V is TRBV12-3 or TRBV12-4 and J is TRBJ1-5; tentative D call: TRBD1 (6 bases). The ends were cut back, 3 bases at V and 5 bases at J, with 11 bases in the middle. The CDR3 extends over 14 amino acids. The CDR3, as DNA: TGTGCCAGCAGTTTCATCGGGGGCGATCAGCCCCAGCATTTT. Amino acids: CASSFIGGDQPQHF.

On this clonotype: An end of the junction differs from the germline gene, which may be a read error. This chain connects TRBV20-1 to TRBJ2-3; 9 nucleotides match TRBD2. The CDR3 consists of 15 residues. Germline CDR1 reads DFQATT; CDR2 reads SNEGSKA (reference sequence). The DNA of the CDR3 is TGCAGTGTCTCGCGGGAGGGTACTAGCACAGATACGAAGTATTTT. Translating gives CSVSREGTSTDTKYF.